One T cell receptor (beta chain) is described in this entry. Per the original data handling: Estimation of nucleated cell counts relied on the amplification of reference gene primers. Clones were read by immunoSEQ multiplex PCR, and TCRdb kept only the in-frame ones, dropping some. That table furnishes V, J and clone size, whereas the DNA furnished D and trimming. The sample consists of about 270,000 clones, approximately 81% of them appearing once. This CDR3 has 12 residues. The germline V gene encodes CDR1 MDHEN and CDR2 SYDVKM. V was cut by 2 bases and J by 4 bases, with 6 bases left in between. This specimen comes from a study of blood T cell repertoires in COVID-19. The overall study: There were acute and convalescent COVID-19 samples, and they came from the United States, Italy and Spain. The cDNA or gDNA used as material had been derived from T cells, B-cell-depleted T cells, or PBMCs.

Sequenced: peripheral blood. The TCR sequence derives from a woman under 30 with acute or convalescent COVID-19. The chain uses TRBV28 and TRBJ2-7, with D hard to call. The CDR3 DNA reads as TGTGCCAGCAGTTTACAGATTTACGAGCAGTACTTC. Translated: CASSLQIYEQYF.